The entry below gives a single T cell receptor beta chain sequence along with its context. Its antigen is unidentified. The CDR3 is made up of 15 amino acids. Per germline, CDR1 SGHDT and CDR2 YYEEEE. V shed 4 bases and J 2 bases; nucleotides not matched to a gene: 9. The sample belongs to a study of cytomegalovirus exposure and HLA in healthy donors. PCR involved 60 Vbeta and 13 Jbeta primers. Measured with immunoSEQ multiplex PCR; TCRdb has only the in-frame clones, and not every one. The sample has fewer than 45,000 clones, roughly 76% seen once. Whole-study findings and limits: A few CMV-associated chains proved CMV antigen-specific in vitro. Most subjects had HLA-A and HLA-B alleles reportedly predicted accurately by TCR beta sequences. In a later analysis, around 18,000 TCR beta sequences were associated with HLA alleles at 0.05 false discovery rate.

This clonotype was sampled from a woman aged 25 to 45 in good health and CMV-seropositive. This rearrangement joins TRBV5-6 to TRBJ2-7; 7 bases match TRBD1. Source material: PBMCs. CDR3 sequence reads: CASSPRPGTAYEQYF. The DNA of the CDR3 is TGTGCCAGCAGCCCCCGACCTGGGACAGCCTACGAGCAGTACTTC.